The rows below give T cell receptor beta chains drawn from one sample of a study of cytomegalovirus exposure and HLA in healthy donors. Generated by immunoSEQ multiplex PCR, the TCRdb table keeps only in-frame clones and is missing some. The sample carries 150,000 to 200,000 clones, 60% to 85% recorded once. Input material: PBMCs. These receptors came from a male donor in good health and CMV-seropositive. Both conserved end residues are part of each CDR3. Each record gives: D gene, clone size, J gene, V gene, CDR3 protein, CDR3 DNA. The D gene is left open where the match is weak. Size is omitted from some rows. Given values are once, few, many or a class for expanded clones.

.	.	TRBJ2-6	TRBV30	CAWSPGTLSGANVLTF	TGTGCCTGGAGTCCCGGGACTCTCTCTGGGGCCAACGTCCTGACTTTC
TRBD1	.	TRBJ1-1	TRBV5-1	CASSWGQGGTEAFF	TGCGCCAGCAGCTGGGGACAGGGGGGTACTGAAGCTTTCTTT
.	.	TRBJ2-7	TRBV18	CASSPGTTYEQYF	TGTGCCAGCTCACCAGGCACCACCTACGAGCAGTACTTC
TRBD2	.	TRBJ2-5	TRBV6-4	CASSDTSGGAETQYF	TGTGCCAGCAGTGACACTAGCGGGGGGGCCGAGACCCAGTACTTC
TRBD1	.	TRBJ2-2	TRBV7-9	CASSLDRGYGELFF	TGTGCCAGCAGCTTGGACAGGGGCTACGGGGAGCTGTTTTTT
.	.	TRBJ2-3	TRBV19	CASRGGTDTQYF	TGTGCCAGTAGGGGCGGCACAGATACGCAGTATTTT
.	.	TRBJ2-1	TRBV27	CASMGRPFYNEQFF	TGTGCCAGCATGGGGCGGCCCTTCTACAATGAGCAGTTCTTC
TRBD1	.	TRBJ1-2	TRBV29-1	CSVVGQGINYGYTF	TGCAGCGTTGTGGGACAGGGGATTAACTATGGCTACACCTTC
.	few	TRBJ1-5	TRBV4-1	CASSQDRRDSNQPQHF	TGCGCCAGCAGCCAAGATCGCAGGGATAGCAATCAGCCCCAGCATTTT
.	few	TRBJ2-6	TRBV7-2	CASGIRGTAGANVLTF	TGTGCCTCAGGGATTAGGGGCACGGCCGGGGCCAACGTCCTGACTTTC
TRBD1	once	TRBJ2-5	TRBV7-6	CASSRGAGGAETQYF	TGTGCCAGCAGCCGCGGGGCAGGGGGCGCGGAGACCCAGTACTTC
.	.	TRBJ2-2	TRBV15	CATSRNTGNTGELFF	TGTGCCACCAGCAGAAATACAGGGAACACCGGGGAGCTGTTTTTT
TRBD1	.	TRBJ2-5	TRBV27	CASSPGTGGGETQYF	TGTGCCAGCAGTCCCGGGACAGGGGGCGGGGAGACCCAGTACTTC
.	.	TRBJ2-3	TRBV11-2	CASSSRRYTQYF	TGTGCCAGCAGCTCCCGGCGGTATACGCAGTATTTT
.	.	TRBJ2-1	TRBV9	CASSIDLGQYNEQFF	TGTGCCAGCAGCATAGATCTGGGGCAGTACAATGAGCAGTTCTTC
.	.	TRBJ1-1	TRBV29-1	CSVVGGNTEAFF	TGCAGCGTTGTTGGCGGAAACACTGAAGCTTTCTTT
.	.	TRBJ2-2	TRBV7-3	CANRGGTGELFF	TGTGCCAATAGGGGAGGCACCGGGGAGCTGTTTTTT
.	.	TRBJ1-2	TRBV29-1	CSVVPGAYGYTF	TGCAGCGTTGTCCCAGGGGCCTATGGCTACACCTTC
TRBD1	.	TRBJ2-7	TRBV7-9	CASSPSRAGGLREQYF	TGTGCCAGCAGCCCGAGCCGTGCAGGGGGCTTGCGAGAGCAGTACTTC
.	once	TRBJ2-5	TRBV5-1	CASSWELRGETQYF	TGCGCCAGCAGCTGGGAGCTCAGGGGAGAGACCCAGTACTTC
.	.	TRBJ1-1	TRBV6-6	CATQGPYTEAFF	TGTGCCACCCAGGGGCCGTACACTGAAGCTTTCTTT
.	few	TRBJ1-6	TRBV10-1	CASSESPGSPLHF	TGCGCCAGCAGTGAGTCGCCGGGGTCACCCCTCCACTTT
TRBD2	.	TRBJ2-7	TRBV11-2	CASSSPGLAGGNEQYF	TGTGCCAGCAGCTCCCCTGGACTAGCGGGGGGAAACGAGCAGTACTTC
TRBD1	.	TRBJ2-5	TRBV19	CASSRGQGFETQYF	TGTGCCAGTAGTAGAGGACAGGGTTTCGAGACCCAGTACTTC
.	.	TRBJ1-1	TRBV29-1	CSAKWGGTEAFF	TGCAGCGCCAAATGGGGGGGTACTGAAGCTTTCTTT
.	.	TRBJ1-3	TRBV2	CASRANSGNTIYF	TGTGCCAGCAGAGCAAACTCTGGAAACACCATATATTTT
TRBD1	.	TRBJ1-2	TRBV9	CASSATGGNGYTF	TGTGCCAGCAGCGCCACAGGGGGAAATGGCTACACCTTC
TRBD1	.	TRBJ2-7	TRBV9	CASSSSGQDYEQYF	TGTGCCAGCAGCTCCTCGGGACAGGACTACGAGCAGTACTTC
TRBD1	.	TRBJ1-1	TRBV6-5	CASNTGGNTEAFF	TGTGCCAGCAATACAGGGGGGAACACTGAAGCTTTCTTT
.	.	TRBJ2-3	TRBV30	CAWSVHGASTDTQYF	TGTGCCTGGAGTGTACATGGGGCTAGCACAGATACGCAGTATTTT
.	.	TRBJ1-2	TRBV7-9	CASSLAGRAYGYTF	TGTGCCAGCAGCTTAGCGGGCAGGGCCTATGGCTACACCTTC